What follows describes a single T cell receptor (beta chain). Its binding antigen is unknown. Per-base quality was not reported, and no clone a single base away is much larger than it. This record belongs to a study of T cell clonotyping in hematopoietic cell transplantation (dated by TCRdb to about 2021). Describing the broader study: Pretransplant recipient samples were obtained after cytoreduction. A total of some 130 blood samples were gathered in the study from a few dozen consecutive transplant recipients along with their related donors. Recruitment of patients was conducted between 2015 and January 2017, and follow-up was continued until September 2020 or death. Broad study findings and their caveats: Overlap with donor repertoires was found for only a small fraction of recipient repertoires, with over 95% found to appear de novo at the given depth. The sample size was limited and the cells went unsorted, which meant the CD4 and CD8 repertoire contributions could not be told apart. Broader posttransplant TCR repertoire diversity was predicted by donor and pretransplant recipient Inverse Simpson Index values. Recipient TCR diversity fell after transplant, with pathologically expanded clonotypes rising progressively from day 30 to day 180.

TCR beta CDR3 regions were amplified from genomic DNA with the immunoSEQ assay, a bias-controlled multiplex PCR using V- and J-specific primers. A proprietary barcode and Illumina adapter sequences were added to the CDR3 amplicons in a second PCR step. An Illumina MiSeq instrument was used to sequence the CDR3 libraries. Regarding the original processing steps: immunoSEQ Analyzer 3.0 was used for export and quality control, with R Bioconductor and Immunarch used for downstream analyses. Repertoire metrics were calculated using only productive rearrangements within the normalized downsampled data set. In the normalized cohort, clonotypes with more than 5 templates were defined as pathologically expanded. The Inverse Simpson Index served as the measure of repertoire diversity. To capture all clonotypes, the CMV-specificity analyses were run on the non-normalized data set. The immuneACCESS repertoire file appears here via TCRdb, limited to in-frame rearrangements. These files lack a portion of the clones; in checked studies, under half of the deficit traces to unresolved V genes, and the cause of the others is not known. V and J calls and clone size come straight from that table; D and trimming were deduced from the DNA. The sample records 26,000 or so clones, approximately 77% of which are singletons. Of the sample, around 1.8% falls within the top ten clones.

The meaning of the sample's time point label: recipient sample about 28 days before transplant, after cytoreduction. Blood from recipients was drawn roughly 28 days before transplant, then again at days 30, 100 and 180 after transplant. Nuclei Lysis Solution was used to extract genomic DNA from fresh or cryopreserved unfractionated peripheral blood mononuclear cells. The receptor comes from a middle-aged man with acute myeloid leukemia. Some clones in this sample may be carry-over from other donors' samples. The sample consisted of peripheral blood mononuclear cells, taken before stem cell transplant.

The DNA reads TGTGCCAGCAGCGTAGATAGTACCGCGAACACCGGGGAGCTGTTTTTT. This is translated as CASSVDSTANTGELFF. The sequence joins TRBV9 to TRBJ2-2; the D gene cannot be resolved reliably. V gives up 0 bases and J gives up 0 bases, and the segment between their germline ends measures 9 bases. There are 16 amino acids in the CDR3, from cysteine to phenylalanine inclusive. Only CDR3 DNA remains: 48 bases, in frame from the first base. The germline V gene provides CDR1 SGDLS and CDR2 YYNGEE.